This entry concerns a single T cell receptor beta chain. Its antigen is unknown. V was cut by 5 bases and J by 7 bases, with 9 bases left in between. The CDR3 has 11 residues. Germline CDR1 reads SGHTA; CDR2 reads FQGNSA. These data are taken from a study of T cell responses to AZD1222 COVID-19 vaccine. Broader study findings: The study identified only five or six AZD1222 recipients as seropositive at baseline. Spike was spanned by vaccine-associated CD4 TCRs, with dominance at 160-218 and 743-854.

TCRdb's table, derived via immunoSEQ multiplex PCR, lists solely in-frame clones and lacks some. The repertoire includes approximately 100,000 clones, around 91% of them detected once, and 7% to 9% sits in the top ten. This TCR was recovered from an adult who received the AZD1222 COVID-19 vaccine. This chain links TRBV7-2 with TRBJ2-7, with D perhaps matching TRBD2 (5 bases). The sequencing used peripheral blood, collected 28 days after the second AZD1222 dose. CDR3 protein: CASSTRLEQYF. In DNA form, the CDR3 reads TGTGCCAGCAGCACTAGGCTGGAGCAGTACTTC.